One and the same sample provided the 10 T cell receptor beta chains below, sequenced in a study of neurological immune-mediated disorders. TCRdb redid the calling of the 5' RACE reads with MiXCR, one entry per CDR3 protein. The sample has about 74,000 distinct CDR3 sequences; around 5.2% are singletons. The sample comprised PBMCs. Receptor source: a man aged 18 to 30 with multiple sclerosis.

This clonotype occurred many times. The J gene is TRBJ2-1, the V gene TRBV12-3 or TRBV12-4; TRBD2 aligns across 8 bases. Trimming took 8 bases from V and 6 from J; bases not matched to a gene: 12. The CDR3 consists of 15 residues. The CDR3 DNA reads as TGTGCCAGCCTCACTCAAGCGGGAGTAGGCAATGAGCAGTTCTTC. It specifies CASLTQAGVGNEQFF.

This clonotype was found many times. An end of the junction does not agree with germline; a read error may underlie this. The CDR3 spells CASSSDSHQPQNF. The CDR3 DNA follows: TGTGCCAGCAGCTCGGACAGCCATCAGCCCCAGAATTTT. V usage is TRBV7-3 and J usage is TRBJ1-5, with a possible D match to TRBD1 (6 bases). Germline CDR1 reads SGHTA; CDR2 reads FQGTGA. The CDR3 loop spans 13 amino acids.

This clonotype was counted ten times or more. V usage is TRBV5-6 and J usage is TRBJ2-3; perhaps TRBD1 as D (6 bases). The CDR3 runs to 14 residues. The V and J ends lost 2 bases and 1 base respectively, with 8 bases between them. Per germline, CDR1 SGHDT and CDR2 YYEEEE. CDR3 coding DNA: TGTGCCAGCAGCTTTTCAGGGGGCACAGATACGCAGTATTTT. Its protein is CASSFSGGTDTQYF.

This clonotype was seen many times. The chain carries TRBV7-9 and TRBJ2-1; the match to TRBD2 covers 13 bases. Germline V gives CDR1 SEHNR, CDR2 FQNEAQ (reference sequence). V lost 0 bases to trimming and J lost 3 bases; unmatched junction nucleotides: 17. This CDR3 is built from 22 residues. The CDR3 sequence is CASSLATGVGLAGVKLYNEQFF. The CDR3 nucleotides are TGTGCCAGCAGCTTAGCGACAGGGGTCGGACTAGCGGGAGTGAAGCTCTACAATGAGCAGTTCTTC.

This clonotype was recorded many times. The chain combines TRBV4-3 with TRBJ2-2; a possible D gene is TRBD2 (7 bases). Trimming cost V 0 bases and J 4 bases, with 18 bases left between them. Germline lookup yields CDR1 LGHNA and CDR2 YSLEER. This CDR3 has 18 amino acids. CDR3 sequence reads: CASSQDWGGPRVTGELFF. CDR3 nucleotide sequence: TGCGCCAGCAGCCAAGATTGGGGGGGGCCCCGGGTCACCGGGGAGCTGTTTTTT.

The sample holds many counts of this clonotype. The chain employs TRBV7-6 and TRBJ2-2; D possibly uses TRBD1 or TRBD2 (5 bases each). This CDR3 is 16 amino acids long. Germline V gene data show CDR1 as SGHVS and CDR2 as FNYEAQ. V gave up 5 bases and J gave up 5 bases, with 18 bases separating them. This chain's CDR3 is CASSARGARRTGELFF. In DNA form, the CDR3 reads TGTGCCAGCAGCGCCCGAGGGGCAAGGAGAACCGGGGAGCTGTTTTTT.

This clonotype has a count of ten or more. The CDR3 DNA reads as TGTGCCAGCAGCCCAGCGGGAGGTTACAATGAGCAGTTCTTC. Its translation is CASSPAGGYNEQFF. The rearrangement links TRBV7-2 to TRBJ2-1; TRBD2 matches at 9 bases. Losses at the gene ends were 5 bases for V and 4 bases for J; bases not matched to a gene: 3. CDR3 length equals 14 residues. In germline, CDR1 is SGHTA, CDR2 FQGNSA.

This clonotype has a count of ten or more. The V and J genes are TRBV18 and TRBJ2-5; D not resolved. The CDR3 is 13 amino acids. V was trimmed by 0 bases and J by 2 bases, leaving 4 bases between them. Per germline, CDR1 KGHSH and CDR2 LQKENI. The CDR3 sequence: CASSPPSQETQYF. For the CDR3, the DNA is TGTGCCAGCTCACCACCTTCACAAGAGACCCAGTACTTC.

This clonotype has a count of ten or more. The chain employs TRBV5-1 and TRBJ1-2; D might be TRBD1 (5 bases). Trimming left V 0 bases short and J 4 bases short, with 7 bases between. The CDR3 extends over 13 amino acids. The germline CDR1 and CDR2 sequences are SGHRS and YFSETQ. As DNA, the CDR3 is TGCGCCAGCAGCTTGGACAGGACCTATGGCTACACCTTC. It translates to CASSLDRTYGYTF.

At least ten counts were recorded for this clonotype. V usage is TRBV5-6 and J usage is TRBJ2-7; D is unresolved. The CDR3 covers 13 residues. CDR1 and CDR2 from the germline V gene are SGHDT and YYEEEE. The germline V and J ends were trimmed by 3 bases and 4 bases, with 11 bases remaining between them. CDR3 sequence reads: CASSWGESYEQYF. Here the CDR3 DNA reads TGTGCCAGCAGCTGGGGTGAGTCATACGAGCAGTACTTC.